These T cell receptor beta chains were read from a single sample in a study of spatial heterogeneity in lung cancer. TCRdb used MiXCR to reprocess the 5' RACE reads, holding one entry per CDR3 protein. The sample lists tens of thousands of distinct CDR3 sequences, 8% occurring once. Sequencing used PBMCs, obtained at surgery. The receptors here all came from a male donor with early-stage non-small cell lung cancer. Both conserved end residues are part of each CDR3. D genes are given only for firm matches. Clone sizes are given selectively: once, few, many, or a class where the clone is expanded.

DNA: TGCAGCGTCCCGGGACTAGCGGAGCAATACAATGAGCAGTTCTTC
CDR3: CSVPGLAEQYNEQFF
J: TRBJ2-1
D: TRBD2
size: many
V: TRBV29-1

DNA: TGTGCCAGCAGCTTAGCCAGGGTGAAAGATACGCAGTATTTT
CDR3: CASSLARVKDTQYF
J: TRBJ2-3
D: .
size: many
V: TRBV7-2

DNA: TGTGCCAGCATTCCTCGGGGGGAGGAACGAGCTTTCTTT
CDR3: CASIPRGEERAFF
J: TRBJ1-1
D: .
size: many
V: TRBV6-2/TRBV6-3

DNA: TGTGTCAGCAGCCGAAGAGACAGGGCCGAGACCCAGTACTTC
CDR3: CVSSRRDRAETQYF
J: TRBJ2-5
D: TRBD1
size: many
V: TRBV7-9

DNA: TGCAGTGCTAGAGATTCCGGGACAGCCGGCGAGCAGTACTTC
CDR3: CSARDSGTAGEQYF
J: TRBJ2-7
D: TRBD1
size: few
V: TRBV20-1

DNA: TGCAGTGCTAGAGATTCGAAAGGGTCTACTGAAGCTTTCTTT
CDR3: CSARDSKGSTEAFF
J: TRBJ1-1
D: .
size: few
V: TRBV20-1

DNA: TGTGCCAGCAGCGTTTTACTGACTGCACCCGAGCAGTACTTC
CDR3: CASSVLLTAPEQYF
J: TRBJ2-7
D: .
size: many
V: TRBV7-2

DNA: TGCAGTGCTAGAGGTTGGCGGGAGGGCTTTACTTACAATGAGCAGTTCTTC
CDR3: CSARGWREGFTYNEQFF
J: TRBJ2-1
D: TRBD2
size: many
V: TRBV20-1

DNA: TGCGCCAGCAGCTTGGGACGCGAGAACACTGAAGCTTTCTTT
CDR3: CASSLGRENTEAFF
J: TRBJ1-1
D: .
size: .
V: TRBV5-1

DNA: TGCGCCAGCAGCTTATACCCGGGGGCTGGGGCCAACGTCCTGACTTTC
CDR3: CASSLYPGAGANVLTF
J: TRBJ2-6
D: .
size: many
V: TRBV5-1

DNA: TGTGCCAGCAGCGCAGGGGGGGGGAATCAGCCCCAGCATTTT
CDR3: CASSAGGGNQPQHF
J: TRBJ1-5
D: TRBD1
size: many
V: TRBV11-2

DNA: TGTGCCAGCAGTTTCTCCCCCCGGGAGAACACTGAAGCTTTCTTT
CDR3: CASSFSPRENTEAFF
J: TRBJ1-1
D: .
size: .
V: TRBV27

DNA: TGCAGTGCTACCCCGGACCCCTACAATGAGCAGTTCTTC
CDR3: CSATPDPYNEQFF
J: TRBJ2-1
D: .
size: few
V: TRBV20-1

DNA: TGTGCCAGCAGCGTGGGACTAGATCCTTACAATGAGCAGTTCTTC
CDR3: CASSVGLDPYNEQFF
J: TRBJ2-1
D: TRBD2
size: .
V: TRBV9

DNA: TGCAGTGCTAGTATAGCGGGAGGGCCCTCTAACTACGAGCAGTACTTC
CDR3: CSASIAGGPSNYEQYF
J: TRBJ2-7
D: TRBD2
size: many
V: TRBV20-1

DNA: TGTGCCTGGATACGTCGCCTGAACACCGGGGAGCTGTTTTTT
CDR3: CAWIRRLNTGELFF
J: TRBJ2-2
D: .
size: many
V: TRBV30

DNA: TGTGCCAGCAGACCCGGACTAGCGAGAGAGACCCAGTACTTC
CDR3: CASRPGLARETQYF
J: TRBJ2-5
D: TRBD2
size: many
V: TRBV6-5

DNA: TGTGCCAGCAGCCCGGACCCCGGCTATGGCTACACCTTC
CDR3: CASSPDPGYGYTF
J: TRBJ1-2
D: .
size: many
V: TRBV11-2

DNA: TGCAGTGCTAGAGCTGCCAGCTACTACGAGCAGTACTTC
CDR3: CSARAASYYEQYF
J: TRBJ2-7
D: .
size: few
V: TRBV20-1

DNA: TGCGCCAGCAGCCAAGATAGAAACATTCAGTACTTC
CDR3: CASSQDRNIQYF
J: TRBJ2-4
D: .
size: many
V: TRBV4-1